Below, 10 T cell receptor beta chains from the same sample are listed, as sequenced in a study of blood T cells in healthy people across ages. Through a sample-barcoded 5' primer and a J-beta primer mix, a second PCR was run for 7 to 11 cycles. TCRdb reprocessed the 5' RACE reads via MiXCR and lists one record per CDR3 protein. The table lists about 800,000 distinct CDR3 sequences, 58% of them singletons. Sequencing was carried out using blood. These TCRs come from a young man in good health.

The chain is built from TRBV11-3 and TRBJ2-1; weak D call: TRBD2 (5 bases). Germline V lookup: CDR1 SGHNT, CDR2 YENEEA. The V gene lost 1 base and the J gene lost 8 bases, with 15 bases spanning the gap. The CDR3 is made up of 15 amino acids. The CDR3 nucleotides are TGTGCCAGCAGCTTAGGCGGCGGGCCCCCCGATGAGCAGTTCTTC. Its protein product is CASSLGGGPPDEQFF. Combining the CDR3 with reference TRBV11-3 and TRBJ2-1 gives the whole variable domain EAGVVQSPRYKIIEKKQPVAFWCNPISGHNTLYWYLQNLGQGPELLIRYENEEAVDDSQLPKDRFSAERLKGVDSTLKIQPAELGDSAVYLCASSLGGGPPDEQFFGPGTRLTVL.

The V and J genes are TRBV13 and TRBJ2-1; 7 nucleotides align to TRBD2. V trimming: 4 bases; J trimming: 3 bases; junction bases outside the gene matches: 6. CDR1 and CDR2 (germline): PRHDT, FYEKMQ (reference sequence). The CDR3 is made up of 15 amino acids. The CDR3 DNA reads TGTGCCAGCAGCTCCGGCGGGAGTTTCTACAATGAGCAGTTCTTC. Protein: CASSSGGSFYNEQFF. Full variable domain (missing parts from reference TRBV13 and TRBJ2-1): AAGVIQSPRHLIKEKRETATLKCYPIPRHDTVYWYQQGPGQDPQFLISFYEKMQSDKGSIPDRFSAQQFSDYHSELNMSSLELGDSALYFCASSSGGSFYNEQFFGPGTRLTVL.

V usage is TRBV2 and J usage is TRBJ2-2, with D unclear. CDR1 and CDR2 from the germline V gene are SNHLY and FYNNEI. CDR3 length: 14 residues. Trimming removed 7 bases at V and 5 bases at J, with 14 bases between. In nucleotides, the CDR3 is TGTGCCAGCATACACGGCAGAGAAACCGGGGAGCTGTTTTTT. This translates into CASIHGRETGELFF.

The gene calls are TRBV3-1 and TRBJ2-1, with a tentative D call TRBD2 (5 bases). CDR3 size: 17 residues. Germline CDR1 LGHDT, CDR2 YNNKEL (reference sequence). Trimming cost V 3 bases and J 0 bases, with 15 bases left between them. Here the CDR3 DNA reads TGTGCCAGCAGCCACCGAAAAAGCGGAAGCTCCTACAATGAGCAGTTCTTC. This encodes CASSHRKSGSSYNEQFF.

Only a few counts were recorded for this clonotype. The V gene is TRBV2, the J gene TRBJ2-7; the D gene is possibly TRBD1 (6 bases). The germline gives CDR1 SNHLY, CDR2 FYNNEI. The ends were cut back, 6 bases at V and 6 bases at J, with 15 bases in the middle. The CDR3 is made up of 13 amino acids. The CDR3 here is CASSGQSTGEQYF. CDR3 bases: TGTGCCAGCAGCGGACAGTCTACCGGCGAGCAGTACTTC.

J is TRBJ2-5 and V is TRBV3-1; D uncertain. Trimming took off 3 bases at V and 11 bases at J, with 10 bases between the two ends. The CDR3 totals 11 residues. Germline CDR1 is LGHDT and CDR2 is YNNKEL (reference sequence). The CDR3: CASSQFWQQYF. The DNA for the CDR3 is TGTGCCAGCAGCCAGTTTTGGCAGCAGTACTTC.

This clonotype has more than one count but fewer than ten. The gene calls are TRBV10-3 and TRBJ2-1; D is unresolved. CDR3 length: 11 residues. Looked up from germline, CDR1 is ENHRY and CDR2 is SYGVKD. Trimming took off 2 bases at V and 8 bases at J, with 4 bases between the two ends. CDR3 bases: TGTGCCATCAGTGAGACTTATGAGCAGTTCTTC. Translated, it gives CAISETYEQFF.

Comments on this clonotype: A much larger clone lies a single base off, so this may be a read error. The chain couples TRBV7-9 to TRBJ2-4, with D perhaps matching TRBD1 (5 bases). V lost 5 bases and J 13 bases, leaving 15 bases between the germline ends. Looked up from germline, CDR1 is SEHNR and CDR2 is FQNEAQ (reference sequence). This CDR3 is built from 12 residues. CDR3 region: CASSPDRHKQYF. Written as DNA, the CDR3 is TGTGCCAGCAGCCCCGACAGACACAAGCAGTACTTC.

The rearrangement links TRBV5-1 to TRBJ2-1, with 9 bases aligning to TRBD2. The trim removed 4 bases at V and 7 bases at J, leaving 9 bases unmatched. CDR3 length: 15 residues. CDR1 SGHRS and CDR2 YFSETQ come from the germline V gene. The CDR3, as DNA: TGCGCCAGCAGCCATAGCGGGAGAATTAGTAATGAGCAGTTCTTC. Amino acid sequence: CASSHSGRISNEQFF.

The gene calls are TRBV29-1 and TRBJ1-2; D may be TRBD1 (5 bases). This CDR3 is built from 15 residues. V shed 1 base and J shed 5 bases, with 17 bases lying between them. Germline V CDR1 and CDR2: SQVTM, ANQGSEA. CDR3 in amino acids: CSVEGGDARVYGYTF. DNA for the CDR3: TGCAGCGTTGAAGGGGGGGACGCGAGGGTATATGGCTACACCTTC.